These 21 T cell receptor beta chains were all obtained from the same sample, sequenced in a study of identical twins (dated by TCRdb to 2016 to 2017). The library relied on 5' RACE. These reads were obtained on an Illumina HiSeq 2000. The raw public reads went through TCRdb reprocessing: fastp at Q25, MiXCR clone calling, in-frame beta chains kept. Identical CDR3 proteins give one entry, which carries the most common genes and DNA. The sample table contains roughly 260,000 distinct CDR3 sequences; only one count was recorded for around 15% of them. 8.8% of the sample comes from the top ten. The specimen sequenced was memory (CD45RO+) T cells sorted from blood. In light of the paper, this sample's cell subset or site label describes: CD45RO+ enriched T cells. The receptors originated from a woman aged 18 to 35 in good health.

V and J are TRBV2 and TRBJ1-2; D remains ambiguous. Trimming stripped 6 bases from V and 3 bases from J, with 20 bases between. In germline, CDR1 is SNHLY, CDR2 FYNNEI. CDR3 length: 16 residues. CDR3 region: CASSVGPAQNDYGYTF. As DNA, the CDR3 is TGTGCCAGCAGCGTCGGACCAGCACAGAATGACTATGGCTACACCTTC. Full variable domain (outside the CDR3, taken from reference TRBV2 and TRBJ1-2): EPEVTQTPSHQVTQMGQEVILRCVPISNHLYFYWYRQILGQKVEFLVSFYNNEISEKSEIFDDQFSVERPDGSNFTLKIRSTKLEDSAMYFCASSVGPAQNDYGYTFGSGTRLTVV.

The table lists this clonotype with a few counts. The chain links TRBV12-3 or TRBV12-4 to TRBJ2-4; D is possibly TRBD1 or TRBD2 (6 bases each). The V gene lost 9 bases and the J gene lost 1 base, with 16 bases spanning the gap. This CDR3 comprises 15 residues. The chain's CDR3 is CASNNREVAKNIQYF. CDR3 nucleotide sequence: TGTGCCAGTAATAACAGGGAGGTCGCCAAAAACATTCAGTACTTC.

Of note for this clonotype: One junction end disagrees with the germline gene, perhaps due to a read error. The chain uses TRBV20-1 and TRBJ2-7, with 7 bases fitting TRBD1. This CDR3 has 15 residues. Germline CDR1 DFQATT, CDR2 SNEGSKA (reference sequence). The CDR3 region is CSAREGATDYYEQYF. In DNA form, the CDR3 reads TGCAGTGCTCGAGAGGGGGCTACAGACTACTACGAGCAGTACTTC.

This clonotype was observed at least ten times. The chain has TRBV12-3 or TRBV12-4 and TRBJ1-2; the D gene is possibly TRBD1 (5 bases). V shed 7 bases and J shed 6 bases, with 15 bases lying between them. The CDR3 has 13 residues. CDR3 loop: CASINSGSHGYTF. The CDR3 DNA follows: TGTGCCAGCATTAACTCAGGGTCTCATGGCTACACCTTC.

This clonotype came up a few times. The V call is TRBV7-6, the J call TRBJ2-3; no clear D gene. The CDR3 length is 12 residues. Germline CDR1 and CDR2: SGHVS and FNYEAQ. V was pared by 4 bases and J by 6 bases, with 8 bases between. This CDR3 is CASSSPWDTQYF. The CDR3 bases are TGTGCCAGCAGCTCCCCCTGGGATACGCAGTATTTT.

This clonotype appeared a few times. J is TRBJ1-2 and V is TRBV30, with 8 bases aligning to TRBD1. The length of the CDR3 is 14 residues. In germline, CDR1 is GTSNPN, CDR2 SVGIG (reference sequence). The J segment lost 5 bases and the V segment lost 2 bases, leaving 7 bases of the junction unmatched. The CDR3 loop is CAWSFTGGSYGYTF. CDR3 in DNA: TGTGCCTGGAGTTTCACAGGGGGGTCATATGGCTACACCTTC.

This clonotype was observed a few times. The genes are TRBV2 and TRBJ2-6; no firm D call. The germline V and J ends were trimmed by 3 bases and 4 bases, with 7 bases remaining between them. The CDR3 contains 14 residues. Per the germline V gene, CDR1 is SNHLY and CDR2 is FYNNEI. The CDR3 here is CASSDRAGANVLTF. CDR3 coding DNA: TGTGCCAGCAGTGATCGGGCCGGGGCCAACGTCCTGACTTTC.

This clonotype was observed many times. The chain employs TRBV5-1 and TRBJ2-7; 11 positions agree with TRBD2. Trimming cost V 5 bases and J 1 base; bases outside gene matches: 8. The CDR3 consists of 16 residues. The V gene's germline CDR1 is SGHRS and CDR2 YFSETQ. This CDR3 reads CASSYGGTSGSYEQYF. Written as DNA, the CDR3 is TGCGCCAGCAGTTACGGGGGGACTAGCGGATCCTACGAGCAGTACTTC.

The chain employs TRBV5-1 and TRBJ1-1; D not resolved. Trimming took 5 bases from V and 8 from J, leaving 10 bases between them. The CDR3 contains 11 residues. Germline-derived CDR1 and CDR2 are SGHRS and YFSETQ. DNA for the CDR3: TGCGCCAGCAGGGTAGGAGTGGAAGCTTTCTTT. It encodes CASRVGVEAFF.

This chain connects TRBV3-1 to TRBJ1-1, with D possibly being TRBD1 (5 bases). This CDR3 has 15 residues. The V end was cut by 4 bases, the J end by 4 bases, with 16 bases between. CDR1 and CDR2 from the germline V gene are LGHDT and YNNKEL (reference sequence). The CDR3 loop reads CASSPLWAGSTEAFF. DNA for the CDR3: TGTGCCAGCAGCCCCCTTTGGGCAGGGAGCACTGAAGCTTTCTTT.

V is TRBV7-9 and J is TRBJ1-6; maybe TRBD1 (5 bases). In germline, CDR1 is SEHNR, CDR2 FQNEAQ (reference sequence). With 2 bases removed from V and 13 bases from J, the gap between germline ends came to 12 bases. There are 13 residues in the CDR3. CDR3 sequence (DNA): TGTGCCAGCAGCTTATCGGGGGTAACGCCCCTCCACTTT. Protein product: CASSLSGVTPLHF.

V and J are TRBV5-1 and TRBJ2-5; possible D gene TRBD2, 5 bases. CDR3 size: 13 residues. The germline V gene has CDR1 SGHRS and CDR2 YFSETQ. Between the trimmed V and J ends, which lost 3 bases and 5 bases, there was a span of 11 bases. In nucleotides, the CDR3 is TGCGCCAGCAGCTCACTAGGTCGGGAGACCCAGTACTTC. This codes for CASSSLGRETQYF.

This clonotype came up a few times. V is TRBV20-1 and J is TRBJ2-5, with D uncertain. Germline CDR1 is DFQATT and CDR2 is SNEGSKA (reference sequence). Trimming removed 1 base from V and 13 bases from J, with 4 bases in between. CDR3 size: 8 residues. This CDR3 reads CSARGLYF. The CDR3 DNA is TGCAGTGCTAGAGGGTTGTACTTC.

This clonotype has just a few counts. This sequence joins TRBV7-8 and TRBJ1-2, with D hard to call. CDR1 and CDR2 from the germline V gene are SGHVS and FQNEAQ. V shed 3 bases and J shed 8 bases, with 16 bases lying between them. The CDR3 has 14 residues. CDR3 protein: CASSFNPRMGGYTF. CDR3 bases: TGTGCCAGCAGCTTTAACCCTAGAATGGGCGGCTACACCTTC.

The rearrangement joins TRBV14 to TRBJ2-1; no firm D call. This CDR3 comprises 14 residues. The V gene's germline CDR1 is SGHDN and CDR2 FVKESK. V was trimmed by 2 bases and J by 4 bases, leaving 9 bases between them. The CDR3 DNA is TGTGCCAGCAGCCAACTGGACCAGTACAATGAGCAGTTCTTC. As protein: CASSQLDQYNEQFF.

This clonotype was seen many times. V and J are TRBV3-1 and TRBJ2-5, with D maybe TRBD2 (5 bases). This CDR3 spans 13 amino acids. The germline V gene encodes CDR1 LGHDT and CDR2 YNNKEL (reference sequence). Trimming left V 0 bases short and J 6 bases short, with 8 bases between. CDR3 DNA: TGTGCCAGCAGCCAAGATAGCGCGAAGACCCAGTACTTC. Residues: CASSQDSAKTQYF.

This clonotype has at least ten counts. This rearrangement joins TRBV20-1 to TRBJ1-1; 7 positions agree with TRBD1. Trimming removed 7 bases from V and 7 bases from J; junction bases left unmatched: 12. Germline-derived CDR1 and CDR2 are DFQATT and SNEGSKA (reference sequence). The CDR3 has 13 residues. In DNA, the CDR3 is TGCAGTGTAAAAAACACAGGGGTTGGTGAAGCTTTCTTT. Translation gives CSVKNTGVGEAFF.

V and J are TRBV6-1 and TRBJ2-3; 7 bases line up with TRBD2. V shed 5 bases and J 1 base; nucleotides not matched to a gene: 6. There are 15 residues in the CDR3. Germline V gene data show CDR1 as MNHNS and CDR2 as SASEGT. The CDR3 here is CASSLTGGRTDTQYF. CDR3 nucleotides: TGTGCCAGCAGTCTAACGGGGGGACGCACAGATACGCAGTATTTT.

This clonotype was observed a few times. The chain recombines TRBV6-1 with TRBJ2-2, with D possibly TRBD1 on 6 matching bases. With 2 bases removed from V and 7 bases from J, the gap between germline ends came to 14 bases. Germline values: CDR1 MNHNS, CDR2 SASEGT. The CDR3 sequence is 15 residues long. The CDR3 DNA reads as TGTGCCAGCAGTGAATTGGGGAGAGGGGGCGGGGAGCTGTTTTTT. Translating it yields CASSELGRGGGELFF.

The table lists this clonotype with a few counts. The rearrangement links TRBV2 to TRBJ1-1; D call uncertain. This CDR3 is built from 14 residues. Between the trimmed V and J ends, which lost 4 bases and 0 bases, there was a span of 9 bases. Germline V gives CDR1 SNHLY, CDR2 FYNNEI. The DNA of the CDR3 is TGTGCCAGCAGTGGTTTAACCCTGAACACTGAAGCTTTCTTT. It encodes CASSGLTLNTEAFF.

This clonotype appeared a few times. CDR3 coding DNA: TGCAGTGCTAAAGTAGCGGGGGCTCACTCCTACAATGAGCAGTTCTTC. Translating it yields CSAKVAGAHSYNEQFF. V is TRBV20-1 and J is TRBJ2-1, with 9 bases lining up with TRBD2. This CDR3 comprises 16 residues. With 4 bases clipped from V and 0 bases from J, the junction kept 7 bases outside the gene matches. CDR1 and CDR2 (germline): DFQATT, SNEGSKA (reference sequence).